Below are 17 T cell receptor beta chains sequenced from a single sample in a study of blood T cell repertoires in COVID-19 (dated by TCRdb to the early 2020s). Libraries were constructed by the immunoSEQ multiplex PCR assay. This is the immuneACCESS table as TCRdb keeps it, with only in-frame sequences that have V and J called. A part of the clones is gone; compared with another copy, unresolved V genes explain less than half, and the rest is unexplained. The sample table contains about 310,000 clones; only one count was recorded for 85% of them. The top ten clones comprise around 2% of the sample. The sample taken for sequencing was PBMCs or T cells enriched from blood (not recorded which). These receptors were collected from a woman in her 30s who had been exposed to COVID-19.

V gene TRBV14 combines with J gene TRBJ2-7; TRBD1 agrees at 7 bases. The trim removed 7 bases at V and 3 bases at J, leaving 15 bases unmatched. The CDR3 length is 16 residues. Per germline, CDR1 SGHDN and CDR2 FVKESK. The CDR3 sequence is CASKGVRQGMSYEQYF. The CDR3 DNA follows: TGTGCCAGCAAGGGGGTCCGACAGGGTATGAGCTACGAGCAGTACTTC.

The chain combines TRBV7-8 with TRBJ1-3; the match to TRBD1 covers 7 bases. V lost 2 bases and J lost 5; bases outside the gene matches: 3. The germline V gene has CDR1 SGHVS and CDR2 FQNEAQ. The CDR3 runs 14 residues. CDR3 sequence reads: CASSLQGGRNTIYF. In DNA, the CDR3 is TGTGCCAGCAGCTTACAAGGGGGCAGAAACACCATATATTTT.

The chain employs TRBV4-3 and TRBJ1-3; D is ambiguous. Germline CDR1 LGHNA, CDR2 YSLEER. Trimming left V 1 base short and J 4 bases short, with 5 bases between. The CDR3 has 13 amino acids. CDR3 bases: TGCGCCAGCAGCCAAGTGGCCGGAAACACCATATATTTT. This translates into CASSQVAGNTIYF.

The rearrangement joins TRBV7-2 to TRBJ1-1; tentatively, D is TRBD1 (5 bases). Between the trimmed V and J ends, which lost 5 bases and 3 bases, there was a span of 13 bases. CDR1 SGHTA and CDR2 FQGNSA come from the germline V gene. This CDR3 has 14 residues. CDR3 DNA: TGTGCCAGCAGCCCTCTCCAGGGTTACACTGAAGCTTTCTTT. This translates into CASSPLQGYTEAFF.

The genes are TRBV6-2 or TRBV6-3 and TRBJ2-5; 8 nucleotides agree with TRBD2. The V gene's germline CDR1 is MNHEY and CDR2 SVGEGT. After removal of 4 bases from V and 3 bases from J, the junction contained 4 bases not matched to a gene. The CDR3 spans 14 residues. CDR3 coding DNA: TGTGCCAGCAGTTTCGGGGGGGCGAAAGAGACCCAGTACTTC. This translates into CASSFGGAKETQYF.

This rearrangement joins TRBV11-2 to TRBJ2-5; 10 bases map to TRBD2. Germline values: CDR1 SGHAT, CDR2 FQNNGV. The CDR3 is 18 residues long. The trim removed 0 bases at V and 0 bases at J, leaving 7 bases unmatched. The chain's CDR3 is CASSLDLAGAINQETQYF. DNA for the CDR3: TGTGCCAGCAGCTTAGATCTAGCGGGGGCAATAAACCAAGAGACCCAGTACTTC.

The V gene is TRBV19, the J gene TRBJ2-7; 7 nucleotides align to TRBD1. Unmatched junction bases numbered 11, after V lost 6 bases and J lost 6 bases. This CDR3 region has 14 residues. CDR1 LNHDA and CDR2 SQIVND come from the germline V gene (reference sequence). Here the CDR3 DNA reads TGTGCCAGTAGACATGGGACAGCTGACGGCGAGCAGTACTTC. Protein sequence: CASRHGTADGEQYF.

The rearrangement joins TRBV6-4 to TRBJ1-4; D is unresolved. Trimming took off 4 bases at V and 4 bases at J, with 16 bases between the two ends. Germline lookup yields CDR1 MRHNA and CDR2 SNTAGT. CDR3 length equals 16 residues. For the CDR3, the DNA is TGTGCCAGCAGTGTCATCAGAAACCGTCTTAATGAAAAACTGTTTTTT. Translated: CASSVIRNRLNEKLFF.

V is TRBV3-1 (or the pseudogene TRBV3-2) and J is TRBJ1-4, with D unresolved. There are 15 residues in the CDR3. V lost 2 bases, J lost 0 bases, and 7 bases lay in between. Germline V lookup: CDR1 LGHDT, CDR2 YNNKEL (reference sequence). CDR3 sequence: CASSQTPATNEKLFF. The CDR3, as DNA: TGTGCCAGCAGCCAAACACCCGCAACTAATGAAAAACTGTTTTTT.

The chain combines TRBV6-5 with TRBJ1-5; D might be TRBD1 (5 bases). This CDR3 comprises 13 residues. Germline V gives CDR1 MNHEY, CDR2 SVGAGI. Trimming stripped 7 bases from V and 0 bases from J, with 7 bases between. In DNA form, the CDR3 reads TGTGCCAGCAAACAGGATAGCAATCAGCCCCAGCATTTT. This gives the protein CASKQDSNQPQHF.

The V call is TRBV28, the J call TRBJ1-1, with 7 bases identical to TRBD1. The ends lost 5 bases at V and 4 bases at J; junction bases unmatched: 4. The CDR3 runs to 13 residues. Germline assignment: CDR1 MDHEN and CDR2 SYDVKM. The CDR3 here is CASSRQGSTEAFF. The CDR3 bases are TGTGCCAGCAGTCGACAGGGAAGCACTGAAGCTTTCTTT.

The chain has TRBV5-6 and TRBJ2-7, with D hard to call. The germline gives CDR1 SGHDT, CDR2 YYEEEE. CDR3 length: 12 amino acids. Trimming left V 3 bases short and J 7 bases short, with 11 bases between. Here the CDR3 reads CASSSTNVEQYF. DNA of the CDR3: TGTGCCAGCAGCTCTACTAATGTGGAGCAGTACTTC.

This clone was seen just once. V and J are TRBV28 and TRBJ1-2; TRBD1 might be the D (6 bases). There are 15 residues in the CDR3. CDR1 and CDR2 from the germline V gene are MDHEN and SYDVKM. Trimming removed 2 bases from V and 13 bases from J, with 23 bases in between. The CDR3 reads CASSLQLLGTRYGTF. The CDR3, as DNA: TGTGCCAGCAGTTTACAACTGTTGGGGACACGGTACGGCACCTTC.

The chain uses TRBV7-9 and TRBJ1-1; TRBD1 agrees at 7 bases. V lost 3 bases and J lost 3; bases outside the gene matches: 7. The length of the CDR3 is 15 residues. CDR1 and CDR2 (germline): SEHNR, FQNEAQ (reference sequence). CDR3 loop: CASSFGFTGDTEAFF. The DNA for the CDR3 is TGTGCCAGCAGCTTCGGGTTTACAGGGGACACTGAAGCTTTCTTT.

The chain recombines TRBV6-5 with TRBJ2-5, with 7 nucleotides matching TRBD1. V lost 6 bases to trimming and J lost 5 bases; unmatched junction nucleotides: 6. The germline CDR1 and CDR2 sequences are MNHEY and SVGAGI. CDR3 length: 13 amino acids. CDR3 bases: TGTGCCAGCAGCCTAGGGGGCCGGGAGACCCAGTACTTC. Translated: CASSLGGRETQYF.

V and J are TRBV29-1 and TRBJ2-1; 10 bases fit TRBD2. Germline V gene sequence: CDR1 SQVTM, CDR2 ANQGSEA. CDR3 length: 13 residues. The ends lost 2 bases at V and 10 bases at J; junction bases unmatched: 5. The CDR3 sequence: CSVETSGTLEQFF. CDR3 nucleotides: TGCAGCGTTGAAACTAGCGGGACTTTGGAGCAGTTCTTC.

V is TRBV27 and J is TRBJ2-3, with 7 nucleotides matching TRBD2. CDR1 and CDR2 (germline): MNHEY, SMNVEV (reference sequence). The length of the CDR3 is 17 residues. Unmatched junction bases numbered 16, after V lost 6 bases and J lost 4 bases. The CDR3 is CASRVTTTSRRADTQYF. CDR3 DNA sequence: TGTGCCAGCAGAGTTACGACGACTAGCAGGCGGGCAGATACGCAGTATTTT.